The entry below gives a single T cell receptor (beta chain) sequence along with its context. Its target is not known. This record belongs to a study of CD8+ T cells in alopecia areata. The study, taken as a whole, reports: Resident alphabeta T-cell populations of normal skin are likewise subject to sequencing in scalp samples.

RNA was isolated and reverse transcribed to cDNA, the sequencing template. Produced via immunoSEQ multiplex PCR; TCRdb's table is partial and in-frame only. The sample shows more than 85,000 clones, about 64% of them seen only once. Trimming pared 6 bases from V and 2 bases from J, leaving 8 bases between. In germline, CDR1 is SQVTM, CDR2 ANQGSEA. CDR3 length equals 11 residues. The treatment denotes: oral pan-JAK inhibitor, 5-10 mg twice daily. The sequence was obtained from a human donor with alopecia areata. The chain employs TRBV29-1 and TRBJ2-7; D not certain. The material sequenced was CD8+ T cells sorted from blood, taken at week 4, from a patient treated with tofacitinib. The CDR3 DNA reads TGCAGCGTGTGGACGGCCTACGAGCAGTACTTC. Its protein product is CSVWTAYEQYF.